One sample yielded the 15 T cell receptor beta chains listed below, sequenced in a study of T cell clones after liver transplantation. The table came from immunoSEQ multiplex PCR; TCRdb's copy has only in-frame clones and leaves some out. The table lists approximately 75,000 clones, roughly 80% of them singletons. The sample was CD4+ T cells from blood, taken 12 months after liver transplant. The source of these receptors is a human patient who received a liver transplant. The T cells may partly be graft donor cells.

This clone turned up a few times. The chain uses TRBV6-5 and TRBJ1-1, with 9 bases matching TRBD1. Germline CDR1 reads MNHEY; CDR2 reads SVGAGI. V was pared by 4 bases and J by 5 bases, with 11 bases of the junction left unmatched. The CDR3 has 16 residues. DNA for the CDR3: TGTGCCAGCAGTTCACGACTCGGACAGGGGAGGACTGAAGCTTTCTTT. It yields the protein CASSSRLGQGRTEAFF.

The chain joins TRBV19 to TRBJ2-7, with TRBD2 matching 7 bases. The V gene end was trimmed by 5 bases and the J gene end by 3 bases; junction bases not matched to a gene: 10. The CDR3 sequence is 15 residues long. The germline gives CDR1 LNHDA, CDR2 SQIVND (reference sequence). CDR3 residues: CASSSVGEGYYEQYF. Written as DNA, the CDR3 is TGTGCCAGTAGTTCCGTCGGGGAGGGATACTACGAGCAGTACTTC.

This clone was counted ten times or more. The V and J genes are TRBV2 and TRBJ1-1, with unresolved D. CDR1 and CDR2 (germline): SNHLY, FYNNEI. With 6 bases removed from V and 1 base from J, the gap between germline ends came to 15 bases. CDR3 size: 15 residues. CDR3 DNA sequence: TGTGCCAGCAGGGAGGAGACCCAGCCGAACACTGAAGCTTTCTTT. Its protein product is CASREETQPNTEAFF.

This clone turned up a few times. The V gene is TRBV18, the J gene TRBJ1-2, with D uncertain. Germline values: CDR1 KGHSH, CDR2 LQKENI. This CDR3 has 17 amino acids. Trimming took 4 bases from V and 9 from J, leaving 27 bases between them. CDR3: CASSQFPKTDVRLSYTF. As DNA, the CDR3 is TGTGCCAGCTCACAATTCCCAAAGACGGATGTCAGGTTAAGCTACACCTTC.

V and J are TRBV28 and TRBJ2-3; no reliable D call. V gave up 2 bases and J gave up 2 bases, with 11 bases separating them. Germline V gives CDR1 MDHEN, CDR2 SYDVKM. The CDR3 totals 15 residues. CDR3: CASSLDPATTDTQYF. The CDR3 DNA follows: TGTGCCAGCAGTTTAGATCCGGCTACCACAGATACGCAGTATTTT.

The chain employs TRBV18 and TRBJ1-1; perhaps TRBD1 as D (6 bases). The germline CDR1 and CDR2 sequences are KGHSH and LQKENI. With 0 bases removed from V and 0 bases from J, the gap between germline ends came to 14 bases. The CDR3 spans 17 residues. CDR3 bases: TGTGCCAGCTCACCACCGGGGGGCGGACAACTGAACACTGAAGCTTTCTTT. Translating it yields CASSPPGGGQLNTEAFF.

The CDR3, as DNA: TGTGCCAGCCGTCCGGGACTAGTAGGCAATGAGCAGTTCTTC. Translation gives CASRPGLVGNEQFF. The genes are TRBV2 and TRBJ2-1, with 8 bases identical to TRBD2. V was pared by 8 bases and J by 6 bases, with 9 bases of the junction left unmatched. The CDR3 spans 14 residues. From germline, CDR1 is SNHLY and CDR2 FYNNEI.

The chain joins TRBV19 to TRBJ2-5, with 14 bases aligning to TRBD2. The CDR3 spans 18 residues. Trimming removed 9 bases from V and 5 bases from J; junction bases left unmatched: 17. Germline V gives CDR1 LNHDA, CDR2 SQIVND (reference sequence). DNA for the CDR3: TGTGCCAGCGCACCCACATACCCGGGACTAGCGGGAGACGAGACCCAGTACTTC. Protein: CASAPTYPGLAGDETQYF.

This clone occurred a few times. The chain links TRBV13 to TRBJ1-2, with a weak D call TRBD1 (6 bases). In germline, CDR1 is PRHDT, CDR2 FYEKMQ (reference sequence). The CDR3 is 13 amino acids. The V end was cut by 2 bases, the J end by 7 bases, with 11 bases between. The CDR3 coding sequence is TGTGCCAGCAGCTTAATGGGGGGCAGTGGCTACACCTTC. It encodes CASSLMGGSGYTF.

The rearrangement links TRBV2 to TRBJ1-2, with a tentative D call TRBD1 (5 bases). The CDR3 has 13 residues. Germline V gene lookup returns CDR1 SNHLY and CDR2 FYNNEI. Trimming removed 5 bases from V and 6 bases from J, with 13 bases in between. CDR3 sequence: CASSRSGEHGYTF. The CDR3 DNA reads TGTGCCAGCAGTAGGTCGGGGGAGCATGGCTACACCTTC.

V gene TRBV28 combines with J gene TRBJ1-5, with a possible D match to TRBD1 (6 bases). This CDR3 contains 15 residues. Per germline, CDR1 MDHEN and CDR2 SYDVKM. The V and J ends lost 6 bases and 7 bases respectively, with 19 bases between them. The CDR3 sequence is CASRNYRVKDQPQHF. CDR3 sequence (DNA): TGTGCCAGCAGGAACTACAGGGTCAAAGACCAGCCCCAGCATTTT.

The chain is built from TRBV4-1 and TRBJ2-2; 11 bases fit TRBD2. Germline CDR1 reads MGHRA; CDR2 reads YSYEKL. V was pared by 5 bases and J by 1 base, with 6 bases of the junction left unmatched. This CDR3 comprises 17 residues. CDR3 region: CASSGLAGGGNTGELFF. The CDR3 DNA sequence: TGCGCCAGCAGCGGGCTAGCGGGAGGAGGGAACACCGGGGAGCTGTTTTTT.

V usage is TRBV7-2 and J usage is TRBJ1-1, with 7 bases that match TRBD1. Germline assignment: CDR1 SGHTA and CDR2 FQGNSA. The CDR3 sequence is 16 residues long. Germline trimming cut 4 bases from V and 0 bases from J; bases unmatched to any gene: 8. The chain's CDR3 is CASSSDRRRMNTEAFF. The CDR3 DNA reads as TGTGCCAGCAGCTCGGACAGGCGGCGGATGAACACTGAAGCTTTCTTT.

The V gene is TRBV10-3, the J gene TRBJ2-7; the D is unclear. Looked up from germline, CDR1 is ENHRY and CDR2 is SYGVKD. With 0 bases removed from V and 6 bases from J, the gap between germline ends came to 15 bases. This CDR3 has 15 amino acids. In DNA, the CDR3 is TGTGCCATCAGTGAGTCCCTCTCCCCGTGGGGCGAGCAGTACTTC. Translation gives CAISESLSPWGEQYF.

The chain uses TRBV19 and TRBJ2-4; D possibly corresponds to TRBD1 (6 bases). V was cut by 6 bases and J by 7 bases, with 13 bases left in between. CDR3 length: 13 residues. The germline V gene has CDR1 LNHDA and CDR2 SQIVND (reference sequence). CDR3 DNA sequence: TGTGCCAGTAGCGGGGAGAGGGGGAACATTCAGTACTTC. Amino acid sequence: CASSGERGNIQYF. The whole variable domain, remainder taken from reference TRBV19 and TRBJ2-4, is DGGITQSPKYLFRKEGQNVTLSCEQNLNHDAMYWYRQDPGQGLRLIYYSQIVNDFQKGDIAEGYSVSREKKESFPLTVTSAQKNPTAFYLCASSGERGNIQYFGAGTRLSVL.